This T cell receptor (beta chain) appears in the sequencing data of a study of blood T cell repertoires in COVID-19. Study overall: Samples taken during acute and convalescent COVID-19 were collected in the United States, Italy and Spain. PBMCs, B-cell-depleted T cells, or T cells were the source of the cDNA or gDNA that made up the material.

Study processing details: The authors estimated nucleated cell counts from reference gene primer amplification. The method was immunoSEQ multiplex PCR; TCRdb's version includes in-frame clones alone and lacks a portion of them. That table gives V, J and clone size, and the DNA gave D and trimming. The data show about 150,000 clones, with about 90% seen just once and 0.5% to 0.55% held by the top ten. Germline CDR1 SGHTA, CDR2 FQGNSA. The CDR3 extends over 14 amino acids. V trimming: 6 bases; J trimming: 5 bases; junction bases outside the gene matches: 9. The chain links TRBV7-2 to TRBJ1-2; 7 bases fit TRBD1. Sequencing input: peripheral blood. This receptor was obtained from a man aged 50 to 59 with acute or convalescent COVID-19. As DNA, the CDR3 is TGTGCCAGCAGTCAGACAGGGTCCCTTTATGGCTACACCTTC. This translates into CASSQTGSLYGYTF.